A single sample is the source of the 26 T cell receptor beta chains below, sequenced in a study of memory CD4+ T cells and cytomegalovirus serostatus. The table came from immunoSEQ multiplex PCR; TCRdb's copy has only in-frame clones and leaves some out. The sample has some 25,000 clones; roughly 80% are singletons. The sort gate was single viable CD3+CD4+CD8-CD45RO+ cells for memory CD4+ T cells. Material: memory CD4+ T cells from blood. These receptors all stem from an adult in good health and CMV-seronegative.

The chain carries TRBV6-4 and TRBJ1-2; D is possibly TRBD1 (5 bases). Looked up from germline, CDR1 is MRHNA and CDR2 is SNTAGT. With 6 bases removed from V and 4 bases from J, the gap between germline ends came to 12 bases. The CDR3 has 13 residues. The CDR3 DNA follows: TGTGCCAGCAGCAGGGAGGTGGGCTATGGCTACACCTTC. Residues: CASSREVGYGYTF.

V gene TRBV18 combines with J gene TRBJ2-3; D might be TRBD1 (7 bases). Trimming removed 1 base from V and 3 bases from J, with 11 bases in between. Germline lookup yields CDR1 KGHSH and CDR2 LQKENI. The CDR3 contains 15 residues. CDR3 DNA: TGTGCCAGCTCACCACTACCAGGGGGGACAGATACGCAGTATTTT. It is translated as CASSPLPGGTDTQYF.

V gene TRBV7-8 combines with J gene TRBJ1-1; 9 nucleotides agree with TRBD1. Germline CDR1 SGHVS, CDR2 FQNEAQ. V lost 4 bases, J lost 4 bases, and 4 bases stayed unmatched. The CDR3 runs to 14 residues. This CDR3 reads CASSSSTGGTEAFF. The CDR3 DNA sequence: TGTGCCAGCAGCTCGTCGACAGGGGGCACTGAAGCTTTCTTT.

The chain employs TRBV10-3 and TRBJ2-1; D not certain. CDR1 is ENHRY, CDR2 SYGVKD, per germline. The CDR3 sequence is 12 residues long. Trimming removed 7 bases at V and 4 bases at J, with 8 bases between. CDR3 in DNA: TGTGCCATCAAAGACCTTTACAATGAGCAGTTCTTC. Translation gives CAIKDLYNEQFF.

This clone showed up just a few times. In DNA, the CDR3 is TGTGCCAGCAGTGAGGGAATTGAAGCTTTCTTT. This sequence encodes CASSEGIEAFF. The rearrangement uses TRBV2 and TRBJ1-1; no firm D call. CDR1 is SNHLY, CDR2 FYNNEI, per germline. The CDR3 length is 11 residues. V lost 3 bases and J 7 bases, leaving 6 bases between the germline ends.

The rearrangement links TRBV6-5 to TRBJ2-3; D gene unclear. The CDR3 length is 11 residues. Germline CDR1 reads MNHEY; CDR2 reads SVGAGI. Trimming stripped 2 bases from V and 5 bases from J, with 2 bases between. The CDR3 loop is CASSYRDTQYF. In DNA form, the CDR3 reads TGTGCCAGCAGTTACAGAGATACGCAGTATTTT.

The chain joins TRBV6-5 to TRBJ1-1; D ambiguous. Germline V gene lookup returns CDR1 MNHEY and CDR2 SVGAGI. Trimming left V 6 bases short and J 6 bases short, with 14 bases between. The CDR3 loop spans 13 amino acids. CDR3 nucleotides: TGTGCCAGCAGGCGCACGTTTAGAGCTGAAGCTTTCTTT. It specifies CASRRTFRAEAFF.

The J gene is TRBJ2-1, the V gene TRBV4-1; D is possibly TRBD1 or TRBD2 (5 bases each). The CDR3 covers 15 residues. CDR1 is MGHRA, CDR2 YSYEKL, per germline. V lost 3 bases and J 7 bases, leaving 16 bases between the germline ends. CDR3 DNA sequence: TGCGCCAGCAGCCATGTCACCACAGAGGGGAATGAGCAGTTCTTC. Translated: CASSHVTTEGNEQFF.

The chain joins TRBV5-4 to TRBJ2-2, with 7 bases fitting TRBD2. The CDR3 loop spans 14 amino acids. Germline-derived CDR1 and CDR2 are SGHNT and YYREEE (reference sequence). Trimming took 5 bases from V and 0 from J; bases not matched to a gene: 1. The DNA for the CDR3 is TGTGCCAGCAGAGGACTAGCGAACACCGGGGAGCTGTTTTTT. It codes for CASRGLANTGELFF.

The V call is TRBV7-3, the J call TRBJ2-1; 7 bases agree with TRBD2. The V gene's germline CDR1 is SGHTA and CDR2 FQGTGA. After removal of 1 base from V and 2 bases from J, the junction contained 11 bases not matched to a gene. This CDR3 comprises 18 residues. This CDR3 reads CASSLNPPWTRAYNEQFF. CDR3 nucleotides: TGTGCCAGCAGCTTAAACCCCCCCTGGACTAGAGCCTACAATGAGCAGTTCTTC.

This clone was counted only a few times. The chain carries TRBV11-2 and TRBJ1-1, with unresolved D. The length of the CDR3 is 14 residues. Trimming left V 3 bases short and J 5 bases short, with 13 bases between. Germline CDR1 is SGHAT and CDR2 is FQNNGV. The CDR3 DNA reads TGTGCCAGCAGCTTGCGAGGCGTTGGGACTGAAGCTTTCTTT. It encodes CASSLRGVGTEAFF.

The chain is built from TRBV27 and TRBJ2-1; the D gene is possibly TRBD2 (5 bases). Deletions cut 5 bases from V and 0 bases from J, with 17 bases between. Germline V lookup: CDR1 MNHEY, CDR2 SMNVEV (reference sequence). The CDR3 runs to 17 residues. The CDR3 loop reads CASSPPSGHSSYNEQFF. The CDR3 nucleotides are TGTGCCAGCAGTCCGCCGAGCGGCCACAGCTCCTACAATGAGCAGTTCTTC.

This chain joins TRBV19 and TRBJ1-2, with 7 bases that match TRBD1. This CDR3 has 13 residues. The V gene's germline CDR1 is LNHDA and CDR2 SQIVND (reference sequence). Trimming cost V 5 bases and J 4 bases; bases outside gene matches: 4. Here the CDR3 DNA reads TGTGCCAGTAGTCAGGACAGGCTCTATGGCTACACCTTC. Its protein is CASSQDRLYGYTF.

The chain employs TRBV12-5 and TRBJ1-1; no clear D gene. V lost 3 bases to trimming and J lost 0 bases, with 17 bases between them. The CDR3 has 17 residues. In germline, CDR1 is LGHNT, CDR2 FRNRAP. Here the CDR3 DNA reads TGTGCTAGTGGTTTAGAACGGGCCTGGGGTATGAACACTGAAGCTTTCTTT. Its protein is CASGLERAWGMNTEAFF.

V gene TRBV18 combines with J gene TRBJ1-1; D uncertain. The germline V gene encodes CDR1 KGHSH and CDR2 LQKENI. The CDR3 has 15 amino acids. The ends were cut back, 2 bases at V and 0 bases at J, with 10 bases in the middle. The CDR3 DNA is TGTGCCAGCTCACCAGTGGGGAATCTGAACACTGAAGCTTTCTTT. Amino acid sequence: CASSPVGNLNTEAFF.

This clone is a singleton in its sample. The V gene is TRBV5-1, the J gene TRBJ1-2, with D unclear. The CDR3 is made up of 14 amino acids. V was pared by 0 bases and J by 5 bases, with 11 bases between. Germline V lookup: CDR1 SGHRS, CDR2 YFSETQ. As DNA, the CDR3 is TGCGCCAGCAGCTTGGGTCAGGCTAGATATGGCTACACCTTC. Translating gives CASSLGQARYGYTF.

This clone showed up just a few times. The J gene is TRBJ2-5, the V gene TRBV19, with 8 positions matching TRBD2. This CDR3 spans 13 amino acids. V lost 6 bases, J lost 4 bases, and 4 bases stayed unmatched. CDR1 LNHDA and CDR2 SQIVND come from the germline V gene (reference sequence). CDR3 sequence reads: CASRSGGGETQYF. The CDR3 DNA reads TGTGCCAGTAGGTCCGGGGGGGGAGAGACCCAGTACTTC.

This clone showed up just a few times. The V gene is TRBV9, the J gene TRBJ1-1, with D possibly being TRBD1 (6 bases). The length of the CDR3 is 15 residues. The ends were cut back, 4 bases at V and 5 bases at J, with 18 bases in the middle. In germline, CDR1 is SGDLS, CDR2 YYNGEE. The CDR3 loop is CASSIRGTPGTEAFF. The CDR3 nucleotides are TGTGCCAGCAGCATTAGGGGGACACCGGGAACTGAAGCTTTCTTT.

The chain combines TRBV10-3 with TRBJ2-7, with 10 bases matching TRBD1. The germline V gene encodes CDR1 ENHRY and CDR2 SYGVKD. CDR3 length: 15 amino acids. The J segment lost 6 bases and the V segment lost 4 bases, leaving 9 bases of the junction unmatched. The CDR3 region has the DNA TGTGCCATCAGTGCGGGCCCCGGGACAGGGGTCGAGCAGTACTTC. Protein: CAISAGPGTGVEQYF.

The CDR3 region is CAQTGLLNTGELFF. The CDR3 nucleotides read TGTGCCCAGACGGGGCTTCTAAACACCGGGGAGCTGTTTTTT. The chain has TRBV7-9 and TRBJ2-2; TRBD1 or TRBD2 may be the D gene (5 bases each). Trimming pared 11 bases from V and 2 bases from J, leaving 15 bases between. The length of the CDR3 is 14 residues. Per germline, CDR1 SEHNR and CDR2 FQNEAQ (reference sequence). Supplemented by reference TRBV7-9 and TRBJ2-2, the full variable domain reads DTGVSQNPRHKITKRGQNVTFRCDPISEHNRLYWYRQTLGQGPEFLTYFQNEAQLEKSRLLSDRFSAERPKGSFSTLEIQRTEQGDSAMYLCAQTGLLNTGELFFGEGSRLTVL.

This clone was seen only a few times. The chain recombines TRBV14 with TRBJ1-1, with D tentatively TRBD1 (6 bases). Germline lookup yields CDR1 SGHDN and CDR2 FVKESK. Trimming cost V 4 bases and J 6 bases, with 12 bases left between them. The CDR3 is 13 residues long. CDR3 sequence reads: CASSLYSGAEAFF. The CDR3 nucleotides are TGTGCCAGCAGCCTATACTCAGGGGCTGAAGCTTTCTTT.

This rearrangement joins TRBV7-2 to TRBJ1-4; D might be TRBD1 (6 bases). Germline assignment: CDR1 SGHTA and CDR2 FQGNSA. Trimming shortened V by 5 bases and J by 7 bases, and 14 bases separated the two germline ends. The CDR3 is made up of 14 amino acids. The CDR3: CASSPRGDGEKLFF. In nucleotides, the CDR3 is TGTGCCAGCAGCCCAAGGGGGGATGGTGAAAAACTGTTTTTT.

The rearrangement joins TRBV28 to TRBJ1-5, with unresolved D. There are 12 residues in the CDR3. V lost 7 bases and J lost 7, with 11 bases in between. In germline, CDR1 is MDHEN, CDR2 SYDVKM. The CDR3 spells CASTIFSQPQHF. For the CDR3, the DNA is TGTGCCAGCACCATCTTCAGCCAGCCCCAGCATTTT.

This clone was observed once. CDR3 DNA: TGTGCCAGCAGCTTACTTTTAGCGGGAGATACAGATACGCAGTATTTT. Translation: CASSLLLAGDTDTQYF. The chain employs TRBV7-2 and TRBJ2-3; 9 nucleotides line up with TRBD2. Germline V gene sequence: CDR1 SGHTA, CDR2 FQGNSA. J gave up 3 bases and V 2 bases, and 6 bases lay outside the gene matches. The CDR3 contains 16 residues. Variable domain in full (rest from reference TRBV7-2 and TRBJ2-3): GAGVSQSPSNKVTEKGKDVELRCDPISGHTALYWYRQSLGQGLEFLIYFQGNSAPDKSGLPSDRFSAERTGGSVSTLTIQRTQQEDSAVYLCASSLLLAGDTDTQYFGPGTRLTVL.

CDR3 coding DNA: TGCGCCAGCAGCCAAAACCCGGGACTAGCGGGAGCTTATACGCAGTATTTT. Amino acids: CASSQNPGLAGAYTQYF. The chain links TRBV4-3 to TRBJ2-3, with 14 bases fitting TRBD2. Looked up from germline, CDR1 is LGHNA and CDR2 is YSLEER. V shed 2 bases, J shed 7 bases, and the junction held 8 bases outside the gene matches. This CDR3 comprises 17 residues.

The CDR3: CASSPAPGTGVYGYTF. The CDR3 DNA follows: TGTGCCAGCTCACCGGCCCCCGGGACAGGGGTCTATGGCTACACCTTC. The V and J genes are TRBV18 and TRBJ1-2; 10 bases map to TRBD1. Germline V gene lookup returns CDR1 KGHSH and CDR2 LQKENI. There are 16 residues in the CDR3. After removal of 3 bases from V and 4 bases from J, the junction contained 8 bases not matched to a gene.